The entry below describes one T cell receptor (beta chain). In germline, CDR1 is SGHDN, CDR2 FVKESK. This CDR3 is built from 14 residues. The V end was cut by 2 bases, the J end by 2 bases, with 10 bases between. The sample belongs to a study of identical twins. One entry per CDR3 protein results from TCRdb running MiXCR on the 5' RACE reads. The sample has more than 600,000 distinct CDR3 sequences, about 20% seen once. The same data also went into a second study, on T cells expressing NK-cell markers.

The clonotype was recovered from a woman aged 18-30 years in good health. This chain links TRBV14 with TRBJ2-7; D is uncertain. The specimen was PBMCs. CDR3 in amino acids: CASSQLLSTYEQYF. For the CDR3, the DNA is TGTGCCAGCAGCCAACTCTTGTCAACCTACGAGCAGTACTTC.